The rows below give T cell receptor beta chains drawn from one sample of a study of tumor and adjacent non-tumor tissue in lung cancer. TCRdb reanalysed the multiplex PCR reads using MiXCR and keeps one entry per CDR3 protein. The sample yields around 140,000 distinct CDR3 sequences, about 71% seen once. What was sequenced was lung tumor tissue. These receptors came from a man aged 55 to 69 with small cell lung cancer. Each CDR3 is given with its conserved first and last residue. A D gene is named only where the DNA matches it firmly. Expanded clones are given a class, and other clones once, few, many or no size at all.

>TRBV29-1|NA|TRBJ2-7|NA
CSAVQTERRGEQYF
TGCAGCGCTGTTCAGACGGAGAGGAGAGGCGAGCAGTACTTC
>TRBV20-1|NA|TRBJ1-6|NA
CNPRAGPNSPLHF
TGCAATCCTAGAGCGGGACCTAATTCACCCCTCCACTTT
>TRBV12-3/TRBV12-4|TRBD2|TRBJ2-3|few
CASSLGPGLADGTQYF
TGTGCCAGCAGTTTGGGACCGGGACTAGCAGATGGTACGCAGTATTTT
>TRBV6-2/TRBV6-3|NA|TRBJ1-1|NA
CASSYAGGRNTEAFF
TGTGCCAGCAGTTACGCGGGGGGCCGGAACACTGAAGCTTTCTTT
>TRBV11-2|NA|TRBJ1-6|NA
CASNLERSAEGRSPLHF
TGTGCCAGCAACTTAGAGCGCTCGGCAGAGGGCAGATCACCCCTCCACTTT
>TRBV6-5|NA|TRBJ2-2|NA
CASRGAGPNTWELFF
TGTGCCAGCCGCGGCGCGGGTCCGAACACCTGGGAGCTGTTTTTT
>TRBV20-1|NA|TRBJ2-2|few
CSVGGNTGELFF
TGCAGCGTAGGGGGGAACACCGGGGAGCTGTTTTTT
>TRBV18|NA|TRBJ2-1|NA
CASSHADTYNGQFF
TGTGCCAGCTCACATGCGGACACTTACAATGGGCAGTTCTTC
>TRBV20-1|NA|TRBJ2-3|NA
CSARPTGFWSDTQYF
TGCAGTGCTAGACCCACAGGATTCTGGTCGGATACGCAGTATTTT
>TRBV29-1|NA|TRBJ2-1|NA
CSMLGEGGSNEQFF
TGCAGCATGTTAGGAGAGGGGGGATCAAATGAGCAGTTCTTC
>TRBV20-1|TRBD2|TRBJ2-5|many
CSARRAGRGYQETQYF
TGCAGTGCTAGACGTGCCGGGCGGGGGTACCAAGAGACCCAGTACTTC
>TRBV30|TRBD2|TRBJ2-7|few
CAWSVLASGRGEQYF
TGTGCCTGGAGTGTACTGGCTAGCGGGAGAGGGGAGCAGTACTTC
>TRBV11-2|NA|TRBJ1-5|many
CASSRTGRGNQPQHF
TGTGCCAGCAGCCGTACGGGCAGGGGCAATCAGCCCCAGCATTTT
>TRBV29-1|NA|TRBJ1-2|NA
CSAKGDNFGYTF
TGCAGCGCCAAGGGGGACAACTTTGGATACACCTTC
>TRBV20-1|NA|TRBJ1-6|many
CSAREGGSPLHF
TGCAGTGCTAGAGAGGGGGGTTCACCCCTCCACTTT